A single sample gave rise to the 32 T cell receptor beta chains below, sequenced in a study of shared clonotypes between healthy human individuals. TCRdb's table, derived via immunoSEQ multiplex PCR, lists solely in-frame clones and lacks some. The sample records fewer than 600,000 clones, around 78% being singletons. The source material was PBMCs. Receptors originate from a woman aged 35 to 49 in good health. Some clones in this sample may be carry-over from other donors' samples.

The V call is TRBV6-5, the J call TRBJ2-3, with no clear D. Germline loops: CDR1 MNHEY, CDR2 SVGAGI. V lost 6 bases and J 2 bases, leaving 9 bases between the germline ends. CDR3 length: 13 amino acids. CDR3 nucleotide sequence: TGTGCCAGCAGACGACAAAACACAGATACGCAGTATTTT. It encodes CASRRQNTDTQYF.

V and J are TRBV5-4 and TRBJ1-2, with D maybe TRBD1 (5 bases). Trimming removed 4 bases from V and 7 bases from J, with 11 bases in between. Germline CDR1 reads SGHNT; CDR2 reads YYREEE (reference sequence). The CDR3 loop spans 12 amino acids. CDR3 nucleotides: TGTGCCAGCAGCCTTGGGGGGGGTGGCTACACCTTC. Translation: CASSLGGGGYTF. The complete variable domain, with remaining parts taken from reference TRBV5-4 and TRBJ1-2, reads ETGVTQSPTHLIKTRGQQVTLRCSSQSGHNTVSWYQQALGQGPQFIFQYYREEENGRGNFPPRFSGLQFPNYSSELNVNALELDDSALYLCASSLGGGGYTFGSGTRLTVV.

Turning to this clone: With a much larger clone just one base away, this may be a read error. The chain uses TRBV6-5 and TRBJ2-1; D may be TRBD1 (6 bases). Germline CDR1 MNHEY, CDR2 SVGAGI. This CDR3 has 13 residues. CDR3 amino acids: CASSDSGVNEQFF. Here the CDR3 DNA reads TGTGCCAGCAGTGACTCAGGGGTCAATGAGCAGTTCTTC.

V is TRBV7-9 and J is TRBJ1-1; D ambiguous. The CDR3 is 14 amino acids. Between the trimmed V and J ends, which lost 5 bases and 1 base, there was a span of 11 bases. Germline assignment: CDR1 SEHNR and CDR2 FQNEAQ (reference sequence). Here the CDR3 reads CASSPPLGNTEAFF. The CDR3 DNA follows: TGTGCCAGCAGCCCCCCCCTAGGGAACACTGAAGCTTTCTTT.

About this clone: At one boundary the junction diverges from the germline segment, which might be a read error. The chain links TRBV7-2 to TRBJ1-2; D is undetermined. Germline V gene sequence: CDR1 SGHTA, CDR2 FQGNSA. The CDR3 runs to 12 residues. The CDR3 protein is CASSLERPVTHF. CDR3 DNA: TGTGCCAGCAGCTTAGAACGGCCAGTGACTCACTTC.

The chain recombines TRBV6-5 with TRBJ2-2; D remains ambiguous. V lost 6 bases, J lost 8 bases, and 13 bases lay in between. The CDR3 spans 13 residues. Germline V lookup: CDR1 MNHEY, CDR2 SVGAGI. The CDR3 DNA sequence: TGTGCCAGCAGCCCTCCTAAGACGGGGGAGCTGTTTTTT. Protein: CASSPPKTGELFF.

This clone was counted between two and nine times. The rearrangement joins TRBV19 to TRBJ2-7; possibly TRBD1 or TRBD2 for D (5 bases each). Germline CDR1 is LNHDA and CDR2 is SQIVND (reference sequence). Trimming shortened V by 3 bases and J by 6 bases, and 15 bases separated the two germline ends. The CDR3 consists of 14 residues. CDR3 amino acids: CASSIGARSGEQYF. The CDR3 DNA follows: TGTGCCAGTAGTATCGGGGCCAGAAGTGGCGAGCAGTACTTC.

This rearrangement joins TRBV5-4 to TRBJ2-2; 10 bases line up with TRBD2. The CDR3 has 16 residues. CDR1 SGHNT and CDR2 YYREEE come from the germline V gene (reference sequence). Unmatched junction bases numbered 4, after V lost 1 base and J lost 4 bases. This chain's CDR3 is CASSLWLAGGTGELFF. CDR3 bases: TGTGCCAGCAGCTTGTGGTTAGCGGGGGGCACCGGGGAGCTGTTTTTT.

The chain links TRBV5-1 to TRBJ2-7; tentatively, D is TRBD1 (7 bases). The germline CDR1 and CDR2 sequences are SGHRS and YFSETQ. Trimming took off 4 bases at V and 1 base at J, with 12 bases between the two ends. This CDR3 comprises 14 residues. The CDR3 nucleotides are TGCGCCAGCAGCCCCTCAGGGGGGTCCTACGAGCAGTACTTC. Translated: CASSPSGGSYEQYF.

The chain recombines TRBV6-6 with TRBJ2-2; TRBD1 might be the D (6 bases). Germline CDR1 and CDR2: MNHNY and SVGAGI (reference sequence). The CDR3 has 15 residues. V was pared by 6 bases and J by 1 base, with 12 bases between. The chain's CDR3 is CASRLPGQNTGELFF. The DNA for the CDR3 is TGTGCCAGCAGACTCCCGGGACAGAACACCGGGGAGCTGTTTTTT.

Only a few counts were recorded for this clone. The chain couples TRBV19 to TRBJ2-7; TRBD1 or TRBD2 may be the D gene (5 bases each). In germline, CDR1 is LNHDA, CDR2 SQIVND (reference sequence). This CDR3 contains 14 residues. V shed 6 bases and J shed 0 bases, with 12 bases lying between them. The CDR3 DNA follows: TGTGCCAGTAGCCCGGGGCAGAGCTCCTACGAGCAGTACTTC. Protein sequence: CASSPGQSSYEQYF. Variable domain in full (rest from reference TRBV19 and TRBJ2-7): DGGITQSPKYLFRKEGQNVTLSCEQNLNHDAMYWYRQDPGQGLRLIYYSQIVNDFQKGDIAEGYSVSREKKESFPLTVTSAQKNPTAFYLCASSPGQSSYEQYFGPGTRLTVT.

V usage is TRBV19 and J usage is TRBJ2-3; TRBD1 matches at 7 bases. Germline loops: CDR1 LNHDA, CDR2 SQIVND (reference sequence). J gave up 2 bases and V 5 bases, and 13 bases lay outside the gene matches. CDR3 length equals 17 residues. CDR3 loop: CASSPIGTAVPTDTQYF. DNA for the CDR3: TGTGCCAGTAGTCCGATCGGGACAGCTGTTCCCACAGATACGCAGTATTTT.

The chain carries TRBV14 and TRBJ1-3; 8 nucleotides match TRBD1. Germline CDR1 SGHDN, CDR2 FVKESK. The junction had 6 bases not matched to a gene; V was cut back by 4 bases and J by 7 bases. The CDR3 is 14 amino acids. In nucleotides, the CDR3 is TGTGCCAGCAGCCTTGACAGGGGATGGAACACCATATATTTT. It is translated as CASSLDRGWNTIYF.

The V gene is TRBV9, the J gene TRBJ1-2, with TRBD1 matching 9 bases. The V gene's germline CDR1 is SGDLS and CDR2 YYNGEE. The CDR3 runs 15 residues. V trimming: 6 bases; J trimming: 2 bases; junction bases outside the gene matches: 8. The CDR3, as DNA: TGTGCCAGCACCCCCCGAGGACAGGGGAACTATGGCTACACCTTC. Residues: CASTPRGQGNYGYTF.

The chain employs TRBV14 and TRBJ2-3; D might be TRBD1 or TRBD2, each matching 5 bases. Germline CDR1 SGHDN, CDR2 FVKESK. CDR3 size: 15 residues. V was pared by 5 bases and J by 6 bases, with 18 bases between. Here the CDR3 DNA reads TGTGCCAGCAGCACTGAGGGGTGGGAGTGGGATACGCAGTATTTT. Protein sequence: CASSTEGWEWDTQYF.

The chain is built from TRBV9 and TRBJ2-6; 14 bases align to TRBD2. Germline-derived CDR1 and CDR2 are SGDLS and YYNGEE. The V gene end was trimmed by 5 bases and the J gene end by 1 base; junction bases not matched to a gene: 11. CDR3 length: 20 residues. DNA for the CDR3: TGTGCCAGCAGGGGGGCCGCCGGGACTAGCGGGAGTTCTGGGGCCAACGTCCTGACTTTC. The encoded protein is CASRGAAGTSGSSGANVLTF.

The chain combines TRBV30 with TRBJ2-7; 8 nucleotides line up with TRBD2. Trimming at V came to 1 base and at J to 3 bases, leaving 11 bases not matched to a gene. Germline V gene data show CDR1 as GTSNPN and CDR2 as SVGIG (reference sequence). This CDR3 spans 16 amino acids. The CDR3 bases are TGTGCCTGGAGTGCCTTTCCGCGACTAGCGATCTACGAGCAGTACTTC. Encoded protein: CAWSAFPRLAIYEQYF.

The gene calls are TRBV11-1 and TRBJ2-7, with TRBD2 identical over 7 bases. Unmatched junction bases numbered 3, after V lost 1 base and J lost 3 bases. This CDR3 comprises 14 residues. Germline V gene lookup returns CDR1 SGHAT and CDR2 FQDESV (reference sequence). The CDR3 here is CASSLGSGFYEQYF. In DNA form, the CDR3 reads TGTGCCAGCAGCTTAGGTAGCGGGTTCTACGAGCAGTACTTC.

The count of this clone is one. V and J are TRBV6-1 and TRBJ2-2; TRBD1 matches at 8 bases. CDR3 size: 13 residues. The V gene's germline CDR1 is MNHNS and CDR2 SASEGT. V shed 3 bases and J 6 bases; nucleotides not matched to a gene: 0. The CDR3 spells CASSEDRAGELFF. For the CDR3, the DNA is TGTGCCAGCAGTGAGGACAGGGCCGGGGAGCTGTTTTTT.

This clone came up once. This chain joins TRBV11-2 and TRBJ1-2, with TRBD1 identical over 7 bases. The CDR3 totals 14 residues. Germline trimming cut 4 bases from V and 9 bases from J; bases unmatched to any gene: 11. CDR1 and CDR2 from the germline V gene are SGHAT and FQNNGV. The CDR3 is CASSSLAGGLRYTF. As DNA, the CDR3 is TGTGCCAGCAGCTCCCTCGCAGGGGGACTCCGCTACACCTTC.

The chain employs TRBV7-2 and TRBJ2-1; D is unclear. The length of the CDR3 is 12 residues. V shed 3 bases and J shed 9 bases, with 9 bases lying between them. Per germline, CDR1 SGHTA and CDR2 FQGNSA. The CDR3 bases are TGTGCCAGCAGCTTGGTCGAGGTTGAGCAGTTCTTC. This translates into CASSLVEVEQFF. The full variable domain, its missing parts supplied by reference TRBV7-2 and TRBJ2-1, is GAGVSQSPSNKVTEKGKDVELRCDPISGHTALYWYRQSLGQGLEFLIYFQGNSAPDKSGLPSDRFSAERTGGSVSTLTIQRTQQEDSAVYLCASSLVEVEQFFGPGTRLTVL.

CDR3 sequence reads: CASRRLAGTDEQYF. The CDR3 DNA is TGTGCCAGCAGGAGACTAGCGGGAACGGACGAGCAGTACTTC. The gene calls are TRBV6-6 and TRBJ2-7; 11 nucleotides line up with TRBD2. The CDR3 totals 14 residues. Germline V gene data show CDR1 as MNHNY and CDR2 as SVGAGI (reference sequence). V trimming: 6 bases; J trimming: 5 bases; junction bases outside the gene matches: 6.

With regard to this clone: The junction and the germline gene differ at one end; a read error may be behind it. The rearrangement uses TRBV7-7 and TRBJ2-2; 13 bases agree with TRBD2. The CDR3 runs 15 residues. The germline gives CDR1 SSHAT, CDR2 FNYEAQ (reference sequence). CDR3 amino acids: CASSRTSGSGGELFF. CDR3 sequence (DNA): TGTGCTAGCAGCCGGACTAGCGGGAGTGGCGGGGAGCTGTTTTTT.

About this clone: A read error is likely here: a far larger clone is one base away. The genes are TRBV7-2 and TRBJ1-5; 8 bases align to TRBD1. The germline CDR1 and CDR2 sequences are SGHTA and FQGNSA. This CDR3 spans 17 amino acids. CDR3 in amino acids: CANSLVAGGSSNQPQHF. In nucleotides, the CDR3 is TGTGCCAACAGCTTAGTAGCAGGGGGCAGTAGCAATCAGCCCCAGCATTTT.

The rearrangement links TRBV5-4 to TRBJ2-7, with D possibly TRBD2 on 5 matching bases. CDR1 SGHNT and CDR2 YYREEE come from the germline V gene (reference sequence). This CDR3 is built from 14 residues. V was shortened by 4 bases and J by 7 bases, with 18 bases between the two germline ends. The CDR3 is CASSLSGEGREQYF. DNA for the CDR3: TGTGCCAGCAGCCTATCAGGCGAGGGAAGAGAGCAGTACTTC. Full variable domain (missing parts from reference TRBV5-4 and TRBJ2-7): ETGVTQSPTHLIKTRGQQVTLRCSSQSGHNTVSWYQQALGQGPQFIFQYYREEENGRGNFPPRFSGLQFPNYSSELNVNALELDDSALYLCASSLSGEGREQYFGPGTRLTVT.

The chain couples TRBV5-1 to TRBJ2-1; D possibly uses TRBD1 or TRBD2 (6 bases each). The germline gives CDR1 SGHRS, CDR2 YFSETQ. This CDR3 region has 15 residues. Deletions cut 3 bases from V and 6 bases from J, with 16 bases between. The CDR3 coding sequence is TGCGCCAGCAGCTCGCAAATGGGGGGCGGCAATGAGCAGTTCTTC. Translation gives CASSSQMGGGNEQFF.

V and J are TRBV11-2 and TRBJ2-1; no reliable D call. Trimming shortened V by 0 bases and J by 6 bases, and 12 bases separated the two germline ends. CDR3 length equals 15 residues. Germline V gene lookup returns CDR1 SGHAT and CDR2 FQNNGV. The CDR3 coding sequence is TGTGCCAGCAGCTTAGAACCCCAGACTGGCAATGAGCAGTTCTTC. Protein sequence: CASSLEPQTGNEQFF. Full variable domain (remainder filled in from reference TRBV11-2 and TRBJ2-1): EAGVAQSPRYKIIEKRQSVAFWCNPISGHATLYWYQQILGQGPKLLIQFQNNGVVDDSQLPKDRFSAERLKGVDSTLKIQPAKLEDSAVYLCASSLEPQTGNEQFFGPGTRLTVL.

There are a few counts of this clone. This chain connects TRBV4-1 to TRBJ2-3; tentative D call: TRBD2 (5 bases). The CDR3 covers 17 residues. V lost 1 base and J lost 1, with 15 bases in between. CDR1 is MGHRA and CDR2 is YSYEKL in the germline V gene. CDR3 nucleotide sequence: TGCGCCAGCAGCCAAGGAGGGAACAGCGCTGGCACAGATACGCAGTATTTT. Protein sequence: CASSQGGNSAGTDTQYF.

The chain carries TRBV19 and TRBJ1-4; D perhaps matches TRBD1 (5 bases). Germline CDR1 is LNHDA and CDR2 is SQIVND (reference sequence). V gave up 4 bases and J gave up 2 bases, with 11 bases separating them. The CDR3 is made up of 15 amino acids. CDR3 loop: CASSTGTATNEKLFF. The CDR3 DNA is TGTGCCAGTAGTACTGGGACGGCTACTAATGAAAAACTGTTTTTT.

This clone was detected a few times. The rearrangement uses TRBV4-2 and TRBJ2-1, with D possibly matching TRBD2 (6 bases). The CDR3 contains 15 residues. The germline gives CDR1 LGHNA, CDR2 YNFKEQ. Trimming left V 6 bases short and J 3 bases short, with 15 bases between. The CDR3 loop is CASRHLATVYNEQFF. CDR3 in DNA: TGTGCCAGCAGACACCTAGCGACCGTCTACAATGAGCAGTTCTTC.

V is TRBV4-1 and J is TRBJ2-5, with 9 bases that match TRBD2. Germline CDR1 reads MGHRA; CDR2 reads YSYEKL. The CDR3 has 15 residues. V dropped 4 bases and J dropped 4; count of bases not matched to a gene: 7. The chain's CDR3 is CASSPGPSGIETQYF. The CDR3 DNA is TGCGCCAGCAGCCCTGGGCCTAGCGGGATAGAGACCCAGTACTTC.

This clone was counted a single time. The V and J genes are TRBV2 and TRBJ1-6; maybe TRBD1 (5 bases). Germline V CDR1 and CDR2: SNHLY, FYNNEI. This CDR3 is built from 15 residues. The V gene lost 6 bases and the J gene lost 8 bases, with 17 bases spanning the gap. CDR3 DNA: TGTGCCAGCAGGGACTCGAGGGGTTGGGATTCACCCCTCCACTTT. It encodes CASRDSRGWDSPLHF.